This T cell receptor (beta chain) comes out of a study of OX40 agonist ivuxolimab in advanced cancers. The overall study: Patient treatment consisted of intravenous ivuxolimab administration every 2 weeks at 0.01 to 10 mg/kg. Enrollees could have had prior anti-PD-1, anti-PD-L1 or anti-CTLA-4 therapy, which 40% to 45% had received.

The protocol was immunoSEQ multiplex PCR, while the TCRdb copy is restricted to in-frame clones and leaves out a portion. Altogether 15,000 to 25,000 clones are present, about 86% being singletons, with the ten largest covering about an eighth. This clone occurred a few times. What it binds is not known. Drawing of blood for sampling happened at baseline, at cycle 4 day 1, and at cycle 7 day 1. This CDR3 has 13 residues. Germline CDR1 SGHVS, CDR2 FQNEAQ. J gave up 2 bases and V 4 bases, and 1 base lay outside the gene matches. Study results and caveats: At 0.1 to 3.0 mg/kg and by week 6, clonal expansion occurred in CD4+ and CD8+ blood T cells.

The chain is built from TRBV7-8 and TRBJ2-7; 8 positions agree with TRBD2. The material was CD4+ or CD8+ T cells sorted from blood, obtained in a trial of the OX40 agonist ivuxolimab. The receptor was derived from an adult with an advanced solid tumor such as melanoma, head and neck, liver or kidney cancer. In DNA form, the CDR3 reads TGTGCCAGCAGCTCCGGGGGGGCCTACGAGCAGTACTTC. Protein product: CASSSGGAYEQYF.